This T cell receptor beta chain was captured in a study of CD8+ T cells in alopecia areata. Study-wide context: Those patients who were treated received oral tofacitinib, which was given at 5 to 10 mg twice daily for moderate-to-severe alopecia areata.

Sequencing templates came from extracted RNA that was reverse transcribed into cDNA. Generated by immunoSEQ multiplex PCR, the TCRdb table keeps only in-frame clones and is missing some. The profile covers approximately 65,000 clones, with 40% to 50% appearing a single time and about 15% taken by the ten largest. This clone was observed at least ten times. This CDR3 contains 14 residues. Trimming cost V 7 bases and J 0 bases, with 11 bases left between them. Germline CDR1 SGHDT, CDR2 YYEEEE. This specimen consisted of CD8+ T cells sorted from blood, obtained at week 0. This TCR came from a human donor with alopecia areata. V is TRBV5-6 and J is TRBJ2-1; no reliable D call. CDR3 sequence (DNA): TGTGCCAGCGCTGCGACGGACTCCTACAATGAGCAGTTCTTC. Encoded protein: CASAATDSYNEQFF.